This T cell receptor beta chain comes out of a study of regulatory T cells in long-lasting Graves disease. This clonotype has at least ten counts. Trimming left V 6 bases short and J 5 bases short, with 13 bases between. The CDR3 contains 13 residues. CDR1 and CDR2 (germline): SNHLY, FYNNEI. Through Arm-PCR of CDR3 regions and iRepertoire HTBI primers, TCR beta libraries were built. MiXCR, applied by TCRdb to the multiplex PCR reads, yields one record per CDR3 protein. The table has hundreds of thousands of distinct CDR3 sequences, over 15% seen once. This sample's time point: newly diagnosed GD, antithyroid drugs for less than 3 months. RNA extracted from PBMCs served as the sequencing template. Patients came from an endocrinology department in Xi'an, China. These same records also appear under a second study, on T cells in Graves' hyperthyroidism and ophthalmopathy. That work adds: First-round RT-PCR targeting the TCR CDR3 was performed with the HTBI primer set.

The chain combines TRBV2 with TRBJ1-1; D uncertain. Source: peripheral blood mononuclear cells (PBMCs), taken at new diagnosis, from a patient treated with antithyroid drugs. This receptor was identified in a man aged 40-50 years with Graves disease. The CDR3 is CASSLDVKTEAFF. CDR3 DNA sequence: TGTGCCAGCAGCCTAGACGTTAAGACTGAAGCTTTCTTT.